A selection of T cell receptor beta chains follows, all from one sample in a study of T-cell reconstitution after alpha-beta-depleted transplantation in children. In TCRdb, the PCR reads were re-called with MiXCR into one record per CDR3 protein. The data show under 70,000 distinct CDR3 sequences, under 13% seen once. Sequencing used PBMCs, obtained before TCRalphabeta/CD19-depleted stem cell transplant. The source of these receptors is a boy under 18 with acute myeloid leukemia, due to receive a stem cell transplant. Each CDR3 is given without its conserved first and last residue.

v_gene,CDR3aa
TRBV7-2,ASSKDMAETQY
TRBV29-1,SAQGSSYNEQF
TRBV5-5,ASSGGGNEQF
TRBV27,ASSPNHGTGGNGYT
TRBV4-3,ASSQESEGTDTQY
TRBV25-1,ASSDGVGNQPQH
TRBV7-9,ASSLKMEANYGYT
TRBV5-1,ASSLSPGDYEQY
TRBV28,ASSLLAGTNEQY
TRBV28,ASRTQGYEQY
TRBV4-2,ASSRRGSYNEQF
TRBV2,ASSVRASTPSGSPYEQY
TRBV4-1,ASSQDSGRFWGYT
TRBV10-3,AIRLTKDGSGANVLT
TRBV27,ASTPSSGRANEQF
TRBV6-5,ASSYALGSNEQF
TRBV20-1,SASKGQGAVQPQH
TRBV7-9,ASSLDRVGDEQF
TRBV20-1,STFGTSGRADTGELF
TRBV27,ASSLLQGLSSYEQY
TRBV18,ASSPPDTGTDTQY
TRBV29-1,SAIQVDTQY
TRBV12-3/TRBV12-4,ASSLAAGPGNTIY
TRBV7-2,ASSLVGGNRAQH
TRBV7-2,ASRTGVELF
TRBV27,ASSLGLAGVANTGELF